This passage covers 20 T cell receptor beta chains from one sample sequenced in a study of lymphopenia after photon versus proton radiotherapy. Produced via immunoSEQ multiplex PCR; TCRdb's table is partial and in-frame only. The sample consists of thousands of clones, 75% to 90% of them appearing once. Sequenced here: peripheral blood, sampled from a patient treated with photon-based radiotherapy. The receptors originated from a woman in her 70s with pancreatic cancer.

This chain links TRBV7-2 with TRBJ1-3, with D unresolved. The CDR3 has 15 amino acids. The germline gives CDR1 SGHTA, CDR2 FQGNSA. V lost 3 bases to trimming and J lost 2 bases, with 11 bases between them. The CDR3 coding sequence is TGTGCCAGCAGCTTCGACGCGGACGCTGGAAACACCATATATTTT. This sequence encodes CASSFDADAGNTIYF.

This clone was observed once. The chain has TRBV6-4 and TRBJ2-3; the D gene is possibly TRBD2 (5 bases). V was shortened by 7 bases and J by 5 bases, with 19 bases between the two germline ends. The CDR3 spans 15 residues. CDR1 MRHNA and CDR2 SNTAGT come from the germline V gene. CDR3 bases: TGTGCCAGCACCGCAACCGGGAACTCGGGAGATACGCAGTATTTT. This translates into CASTATGNSGDTQYF.

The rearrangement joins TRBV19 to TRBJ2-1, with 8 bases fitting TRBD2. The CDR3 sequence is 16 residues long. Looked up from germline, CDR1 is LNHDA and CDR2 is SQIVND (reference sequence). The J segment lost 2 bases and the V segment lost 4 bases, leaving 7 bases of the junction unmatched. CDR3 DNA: TGTGCCAGTAGTACCTCCGGGACTAGTCCCTACAATGAGCAGTTCTTC. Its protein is CASSTSGTSPYNEQFF.

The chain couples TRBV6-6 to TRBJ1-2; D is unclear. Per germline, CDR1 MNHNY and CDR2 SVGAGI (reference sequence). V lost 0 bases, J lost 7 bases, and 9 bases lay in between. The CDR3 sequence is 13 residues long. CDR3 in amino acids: CASSYSTGVGYTF. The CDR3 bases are TGTGCCAGCAGTTACTCAACGGGCGTTGGCTACACCTTC.

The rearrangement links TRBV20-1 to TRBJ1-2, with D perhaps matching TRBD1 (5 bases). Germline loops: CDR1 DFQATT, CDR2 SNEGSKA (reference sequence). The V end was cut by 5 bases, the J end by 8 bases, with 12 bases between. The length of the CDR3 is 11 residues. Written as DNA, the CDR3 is TGCAGTGCTCGGCAGGGTTACGGCTACACCTTC. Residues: CSARQGYGYTF.

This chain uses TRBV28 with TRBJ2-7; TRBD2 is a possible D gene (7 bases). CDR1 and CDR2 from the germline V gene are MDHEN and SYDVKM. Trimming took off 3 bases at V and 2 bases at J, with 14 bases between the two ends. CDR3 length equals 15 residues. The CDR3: CASSFGGTLAYEQYF. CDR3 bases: TGTGCCAGCAGTTTCGGGGGGACATTGGCCTACGAGCAGTACTTC.

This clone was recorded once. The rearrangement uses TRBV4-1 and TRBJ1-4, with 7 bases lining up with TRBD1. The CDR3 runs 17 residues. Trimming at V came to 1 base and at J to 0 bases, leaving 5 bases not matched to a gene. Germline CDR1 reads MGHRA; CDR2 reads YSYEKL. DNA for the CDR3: TGCGCCAGCAGCCAAGGCGCTCAGGGGGCAACTAATGAAAAACTGTTTTTT. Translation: CASSQGAQGATNEKLFF.

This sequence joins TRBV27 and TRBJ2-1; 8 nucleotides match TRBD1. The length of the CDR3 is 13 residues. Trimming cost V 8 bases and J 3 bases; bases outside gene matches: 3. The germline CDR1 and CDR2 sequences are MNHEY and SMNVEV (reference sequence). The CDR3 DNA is TGTGCCAGCTCTACAGGGGGCTACAATGAGCAGTTCTTC. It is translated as CASSTGGYNEQFF.

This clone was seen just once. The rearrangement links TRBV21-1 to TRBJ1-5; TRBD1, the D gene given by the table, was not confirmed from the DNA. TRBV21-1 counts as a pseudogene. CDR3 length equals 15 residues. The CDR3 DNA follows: TGTGCCAGCAGCAAAGCATTACACAACAATCAGCCCCAGCATTTT. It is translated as CASSKALHNNQPQHF.

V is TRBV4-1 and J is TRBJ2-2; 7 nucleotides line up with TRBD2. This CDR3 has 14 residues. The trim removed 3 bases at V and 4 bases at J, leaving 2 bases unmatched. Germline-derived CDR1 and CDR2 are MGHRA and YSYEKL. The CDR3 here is CASSHSGSTGELFF. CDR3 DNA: TGCGCCAGCAGCCATAGCGGGTCCACCGGGGAGCTGTTTTTT.

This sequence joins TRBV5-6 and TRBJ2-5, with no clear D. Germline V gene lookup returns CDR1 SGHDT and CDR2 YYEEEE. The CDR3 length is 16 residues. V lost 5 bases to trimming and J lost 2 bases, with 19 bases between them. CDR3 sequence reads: CASSPILDGLQETQYF. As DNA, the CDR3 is TGTGCCAGCAGTCCGATCTTGGATGGGCTGCAAGAGACCCAGTACTTC.

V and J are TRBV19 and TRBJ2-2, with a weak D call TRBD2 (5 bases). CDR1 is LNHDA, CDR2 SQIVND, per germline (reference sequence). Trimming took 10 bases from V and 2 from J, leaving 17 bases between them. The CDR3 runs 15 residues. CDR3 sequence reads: CATLGGPANTGELFF. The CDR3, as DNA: TGTGCCACCTTAGGCGGGCCCGCTAACACCGGGGAGCTGTTTTTT.

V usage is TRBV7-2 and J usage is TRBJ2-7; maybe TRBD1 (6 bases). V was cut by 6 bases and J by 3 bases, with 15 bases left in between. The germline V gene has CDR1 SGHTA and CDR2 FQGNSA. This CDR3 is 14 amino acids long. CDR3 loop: CASRPDSVLYEQYF. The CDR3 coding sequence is TGTGCCAGCAGACCGGACAGCGTCCTCTACGAGCAGTACTTC.

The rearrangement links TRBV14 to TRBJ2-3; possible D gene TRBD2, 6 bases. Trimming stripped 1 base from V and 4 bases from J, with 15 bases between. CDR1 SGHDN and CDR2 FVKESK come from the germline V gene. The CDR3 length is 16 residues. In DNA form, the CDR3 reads TGTGCCAGCAGCCAAGTGGGGCTAGCGCCCGCAGATACGCAGTATTTT. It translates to CASSQVGLAPADTQYF.

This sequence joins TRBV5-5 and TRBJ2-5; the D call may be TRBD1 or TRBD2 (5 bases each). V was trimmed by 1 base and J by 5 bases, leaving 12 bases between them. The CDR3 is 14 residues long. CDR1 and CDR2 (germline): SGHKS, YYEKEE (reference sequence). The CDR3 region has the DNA TGTGCCAGCAGCTTGTCTGACGGGGCCGAGACCCAGTACTTC. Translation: CASSLSDGAETQYF.

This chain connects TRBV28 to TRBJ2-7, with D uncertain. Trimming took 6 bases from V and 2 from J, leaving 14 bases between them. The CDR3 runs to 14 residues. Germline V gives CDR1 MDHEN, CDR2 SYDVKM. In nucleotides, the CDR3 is TGTGCCAGCAGAACCAAGGACGGAACCTACGAGCAGTACTTC. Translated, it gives CASRTKDGTYEQYF.

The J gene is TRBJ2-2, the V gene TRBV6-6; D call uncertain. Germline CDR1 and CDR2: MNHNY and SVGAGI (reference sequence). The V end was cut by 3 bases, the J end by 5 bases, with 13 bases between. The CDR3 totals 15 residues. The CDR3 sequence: CASSYGFGGTGELFF. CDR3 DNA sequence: TGTGCCAGCAGTTATGGGTTTGGCGGTACCGGGGAGCTGTTTTTT.

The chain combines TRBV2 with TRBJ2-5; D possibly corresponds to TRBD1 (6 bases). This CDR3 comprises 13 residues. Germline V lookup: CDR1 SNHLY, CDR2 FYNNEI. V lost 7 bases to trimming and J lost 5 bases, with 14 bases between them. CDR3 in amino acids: CASNIGQRETQYF. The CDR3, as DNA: TGTGCCAGCAACATCGGACAGCGGGAGACCCAGTACTTC.

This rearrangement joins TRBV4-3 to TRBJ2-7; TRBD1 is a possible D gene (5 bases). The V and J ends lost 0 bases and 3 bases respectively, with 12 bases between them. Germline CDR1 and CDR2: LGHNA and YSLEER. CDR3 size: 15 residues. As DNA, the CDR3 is TGCGCCAGCAGCCAAGATAGGGGCTCAATCTACGAGCAGTACTTC. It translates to CASSQDRGSIYEQYF.

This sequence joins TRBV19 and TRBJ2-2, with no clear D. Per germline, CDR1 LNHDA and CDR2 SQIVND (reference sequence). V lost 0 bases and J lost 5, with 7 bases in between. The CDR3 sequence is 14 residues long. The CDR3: CASSIEARTGELFF. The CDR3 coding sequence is TGTGCCAGTAGTATAGAGGCTCGAACCGGGGAGCTGTTTTTT.